This TCR beta chain was obtained from a study of cytomegalovirus exposure and HLA in healthy donors (TCRdb year 2017). About the full investigation: An earlier analysis of 587 of the donors reported 276 Gb of sequence data and about 120 million unique TCR beta sequences obtained from about 170 million T cells. About 280 gigabases of sequencing data and approximately 84 million unique TCR sequences were included in an early release covering 550 to 650 HLA-typed donors. To decide whether each TCR beta V gene segment behaved as functional or pseudogenic, an earlier analysis of some 580 of the donors relied on high-throughput TCR beta sequencing. Among over 350 genotyped donors of the cohort, an average of around 240,000 unique TCR beta nucleotide sequences were sequenced per donor, 15% to 20% of them non-productive. The study aimed to test whether signatures of past pathogen exposure could be identified by cataloging public T cell receptors. Genome-wide SNP genotypes for about three fifths of the roughly 700 donors were used in a later genetic analysis, which treated that subset as a discovery cohort. High-throughput TCR immunosequencing, statistical association of individual TCRs with disease status, and machine learning were combined to predict cytomegalovirus infection status. Of the roughly 410 genotyped donors, roughly 80% were placed in the genetic ancestry cluster associated with self-reported Caucasian donors. A later analysis re-analyzed previously published TCR beta repertoires from 666 donors and added high-resolution HLA genotyping to study TCR occurrence patterns. Four or five DR-DQ haplotypes were handled as single units for association and clustering, since linkage in the cohort was strong. Both class I and class II loci were covered by HLA typing, at four-digit resolution. Donor age, sex, ethnicity and CMV serostatus were compiled together with the repertoire data. The number of donors typed differed by locus, with roughly 620-630 for A, B, C, DRB1 and DQB1, over 500 for DQA1, 600 to 610 for DPA1, and 400 to 490 for DPB1. In the later analysis, no new phenotypic data were used to find candidate immune exposures; instead, reliance was placed on TCR beta sequences and their occurrence across donors. A separate validation cohort of more than 100 different subjects was used in addition to the 666-subject first cohort. The T cell repertoires of under 700 subjects were profiled by immunosequencing and related to cytomegalovirus serostatus. Every discovery cohort repertoire had been produced on one sequencing platform.

The library was generated by the immunoSEQ multiplex PCR assay. For the multiplex PCR, a mixture combining 60 forward primers for TCR Vbeta segments and 13 reverse primers for TCR Jbeta segments was used. A multiplex PCR assay on genomic DNA amplified the CDR3 region of rearranged TCR beta genes. The amplified TCR beta libraries were sequenced on the Illumina HiSeq System as 87-base-pair reads. Per the authors' processing: In a later analysis, some 80 million unique TCR beta chains were counted across the 650 to 750 repertoires, and around 10 million of these chains were shared by at least two donors. Raw reads were error-corrected and collapsed into unique sequences by a nearest-neighbor algorithm in which closely related sequences were merged to remove PCR and sequencing errors. Alignment of CDR3 sequences to IMGT reference sequences was used to assign V, D and J gene segments. For a sequence to be retained, a match of at least six nucleotides to both a V gene segment and a J gene segment was required. A rearrangement was called productive if the CDR3 had no stop codons and remained in frame with V and J, and every other rearrangement was called non-productive. CDR3 was defined according to IMGT convention as the region running from the second conserved V-encoded cysteine to the conserved J-encoded phenylalanine. In an earlier analysis of more than 550 of the donors, sequences lacking an unambiguous match to a single V gene segment were excluded. In an earlier analysis of more than 500 of the donors, a V segment was called functional when productive rearrangements were above 56.7%, and segregating when the standard deviation between donors exceeded 5%. A statistical classification framework was built to diagnose cytomegalovirus status from the catalog of TCR beta chain sequences. V and J gene assignment, in a later analysis, came from comparing TCR nucleotide sequences with IMGT/GENE-DB human TR gene sequences. In a later analysis, CDR3 sequences and most-parsimonious VDJ recombination scenarios were assigned using the TCRdist pipeline. In a later analysis, each TCR beta chain was defined by its CDR3 amino acid sequence together with its V-gene family, and reads without a unique V-gene family were excluded. As a way to deal with suspected cross-contamination and a sequencing artifact, a later analysis dropped 450 to 600 nucleotide sequences that were highly shared and had low generation probability. In a later analysis, a clonal expansion index for each public chain was calculated from normalized within-repertoire ranks of inferred template counts. Generation probabilities in a later analysis came from a VDJ recombination model fitted to out-of-frame rearrangements, and those results were checked against IGoR. Hypergeometric tests were used in a later analysis to score TCR-TCR, TCR-HLA and TCR-CMV co-occurrence, with a repertoire-size bias correction applied to the TCR pairs. In a later analysis, false discovery rates were estimated by permuting HLA or CMV assignments 20 times. In a later analysis, co-occurring TCRs were grouped using DBSCAN, and TCRdist sequence similarity was added for clustering within HLA-allele-positive subsets. Co-occurrence clustering excluded repertoires with fewer than 30,000 or more than 120,000 public chains, plus five with anomalous nucleotide sharing. Drawn from immuneACCESS, this table holds only the in-frame rearrangements with V and J called that TCRdb kept. Clones are partly lost; checked studies trace under half to an unresolved V gene and leave the rest unexplained. That table gives V, J and clone size, and the DNA gave D and trimming. The sample includes about 210,000 clones, with roughly 85% observed a single time. Roughly 1.9% of the sample is taken by the ten largest.

The cohort was made up of 500 to 800 healthy bone marrow donors. All cohort members were sampled while nominally healthy, although unrecorded immune exposures were likely present. The donor was CMV seronegative and was included in the group of over 300 seronegative cohort members. Every donor gave a peripheral blood sample, and the peripheral blood mononuclear cells from that sample were used for TCR beta sequencing. Genomic DNA was extracted from the blood cell samples with the Qiagen DNeasy Blood Extraction Kit. CDR1 is given as SNHLY and CDR2 as FYNNEI, both from the germline V gene. Measured from the cysteine to the phenylalanine, the CDR3 is 13 residues long. The CDR3 DNA has 39 bases and is translated from base 1. V and J lose 7 bases and 6 bases, and a span of 15 bases separates them. The full study reports these points: Compared with equally common non-associated chains, HLA-associated TCR beta chains in a later analysis were more clonally expanded and had lower generation probabilities. In the study, about 150 TCR beta chains were listed as associated with cytomegalovirus. The cohort was sequenced for TCR beta chains only, and without alpha or paired-chain data the features that could be detected were limited. Because the 87-base-pair reads could not distinguish some IMGT-functional V segments, including TRBV6-2 and TRBV6-3, those segments were excluded. Because counts were too low, under 20 rarely observed V segments, including chromosome 9 orphons, were left out of the earlier analysis of approximately 580 of the donors. A few of the identified cytomegalovirus-associated TCR beta chains were confirmed in vitro to be specific for cytomegalovirus antigens. V-gene and J-gene trimming of TCR beta chains was associated with a missense DCLRE1C variant in a later genetic analysis, and the association was replicated in an independent cohort. Because HLA typing was missing for some donors at each locus, association tests included only the typed subset. Strong co-occurrence of HLA alleles, especially DR and DQ, made assigning TCR associations to individual alleles difficult. In a later analysis, TCR association rates were found to vary across HLA loci, with the most associated TCRs seen for DRB1 alleles and the fewest for HLA-C alleles. The authors suggested that the approach could potentially be generalized to other disease states and immunological phenotypes. Broadly in line with IMGT annotations, most TCR beta V segments showed up in productive rearrangements about 87% or about 30% of the time in an earlier analysis of 450 to 750 of the donors. In a later genetic analysis, fewer N-insertions in productive TCRs were reported among donors in an Asian-associated ancestry cluster than the roughly 710-donor mean. A further reported finding was that TCR beta sequences accurately predicted the HLA-A and HLA-B alleles for most subjects in the first cohort. Immune exposure information for the cohort was limited to CMV serostatus. In a later analysis, most CMV-associated TCR beta chains were found to appear HLA-restricted, with HLA associations seemingly driven largely by CMV exposure. A later analysis reported that several top co-occurrence clusters appeared linked to parvovirus B19, influenza, CMV and Epstein-Barr virus. Cytomegalovirus status was reported to be diagnosed by the classifier with high specificity and sensitivity in both the original and validation cohorts. In a later analysis, 15,000 to 20,000 TCR beta sequences were associated with specific HLA alleles at a false discovery rate of 0.05. A cluster of highly shared sequence variants was judged likely to be a technical artifact of the sequencing pipeline. Presence/absence analyses assumed roughly uniform sequencing depth across donors, an assumption that may not hold. Most TCR sequences were seen in very few donors, while some public TCRs were found in many individuals. Linkage disequilibrium might explain the correlated functional status among segregating V segments, but an unknown experimental factor could not be ruled out.

This clone has just a few counts. Which antigen it targets is not known. No clone much larger than this one lies a single base away; base qualities are absent. The rearrangement joined TRBV2 to TRBJ1-2; matching of 5 bases hints at TRBD1 as the D gene. The material sequenced was PBMCs. The TCR was taken from a male donor in good health and CMV-seronegative. This receptor has the CDR3 CASTLERGDGYTF. The DNA is as follows: TGTGCCAGCACACTCGAGCGGGGGGATGGCTACACCTTC.